This is a list of T cell receptor beta chains from one sample in a study of cytomegalovirus exposure and HLA in healthy donors. Profiling relied on immunoSEQ multiplex PCR, and the TCRdb table lists in-frame clones only, not all of them. The sample contains about 78,000 clones, 72% of which appear only once. The source material was PBMCs. Receptors were obtained from a woman aged 40 to 49 in good health and CMV-seropositive. Each CDR3 is given with its conserved first and last residue. D genes are given only for firm matches. Only part of the rows carry a size: once, few, many, or a class if the clone is expanded.

cdr3_aa,cdr3_nt,clone_size,d_call,v_call,j_call
CAWGGTGHQPQHF,TGTGCCTGGGGCGGGACAGGGCATCAGCCCCAGCATTTT,NA,TRBD1,TRBV30,TRBJ1-5
CASSVQDNQPQHF,TGTGCCAGCAGTGTTCAGGACAATCAGCCCCAGCATTTT,NA,NA,TRBV2,TRBJ1-5
CASSLLQGAKYEQYF,TGCGCCAGCAGCTTGTTACAGGGGGCCAAGTACGAGCAGTACTTC,NA,TRBD1,TRBV5-1,TRBJ2-7
CAWSETVATNEKLFF,TGTGCCTGGAGTGAAACAGTCGCAACTAATGAAAAACTGTTTTTT,NA,NA,TRBV30,TRBJ1-4
CASSQDPGGGEKLFF,TGCGCCAGCAGCCAAGATCCGGGCGGTGGGGAGAAACTGTTTTTT,NA,NA,TRBV4-1,TRBJ1-4
CSARIAGEAFF,TGCAGTGCTAGAATCGCAGGGGAAGCTTTCTTT,NA,NA,TRBV20-1,TRBJ1-1
CASSPSHGNQPQHF,TGTGCCAGCTCACCGTCTCACGGGAATCAGCCCCAGCATTTT,NA,NA,TRBV18,TRBJ1-5
CASAEVRETQYF,TGTGCCAGCGCTGAAGTACGGGAGACCCAGTACTTC,few,NA,TRBV2,TRBJ2-5
CASSFRTSGDNEQFF,TGTGCCAGCAGTTTTAGGACTAGCGGTGACAATGAGCAGTTCTTC,NA,TRBD2,TRBV27,TRBJ2-1
CACPTYDRDTGELFF,TGTGCCTGTCCAACCTATGATAGAGACACCGGGGAGCTGTTTTTT,NA,NA,TRBV30,TRBJ2-2
CASSQGLGQGATQYF,TGTGCCAGCAGCCAAGGCTTGGGACAGGGGGCGACCCAGTACTTC,NA,TRBD1,TRBV14,TRBJ2-5
CAISERQGLGSPLHF,TGTGCCATCAGTGAGAGACAGGGTTTGGGTTCACCCCTCCACTTT,NA,TRBD1,TRBV10-3,TRBJ1-6
CASSPQDRPTEAFF,TGTGCCAGTAGTCCTCAAGACAGGCCGACTGAAGCTTTCTTT,NA,NA,TRBV19,TRBJ1-1
CASSTRARHLSEAFF,TGTGCCAGCAGCACCCGAGCCCGTCACTTAAGTGAAGCTTTCTTT,NA,NA,TRBV21-1,TRBJ1-1
CASSSQSGLDGYTF,TGTGCCAGCTCATCACAGTCGGGTCTCGATGGCTACACCTTC,NA,NA,TRBV18,TRBJ1-2
CASSSSWGRENTEAFF,TGTGCCAGCTCCTCCAGTTGGGGCAGGGAGAACACTGAAGCTTTCTTT,NA,NA,TRBV18,TRBJ1-1